The TCR beta chain under discussion was sequenced for a study of blood T cell repertoires in COVID-19. Across the whole study: Donors in the United States, Italy and Spain gave samples during acute or convalescent COVID-19.

V was cut by 3 bases and J by 1 base, with 18 bases left in between. Germline CDR1 reads KGHSH; CDR2 reads LQKENI. The CDR3 is 17 residues long. Per the original methods: Reference gene primer amplification gave nucleated cell count estimates. The table came from immunoSEQ multiplex PCR; TCRdb's copy has only in-frame clones and leaves some out. That table gives V, J and clone size, and the DNA gave D and trimming. The profile shows 200,000 to 300,000 clones, just under 90% of them singletons. Sequences were obtained from PBMCs or T cells enriched from blood (not recorded which). This chain uses TRBV18 with TRBJ1-1; possibly TRBD1 for D (6 bases). The sequence was obtained from a woman aged 25 to 39 with acute COVID-19. The CDR3 DNA reads as TGTGCCAGCTCACCTGCGTTGACTGGACAGAAGAACACTGAAGCTTTCTTT. Its translation: CASSPALTGQKNTEAFF. The whole variable domain, remainder taken from reference TRBV18 and TRBJ1-1, is NAGVMQNPRHLVRRRGQEARLRCSPMKGHSHVYWYRQLPEEGLKFMVYLQKENIIDESGMPKERFSAEFPKEGPSILRIQQVVRGDSAAYFCASSPALTGQKNTEAFFGQGTRLTVV.